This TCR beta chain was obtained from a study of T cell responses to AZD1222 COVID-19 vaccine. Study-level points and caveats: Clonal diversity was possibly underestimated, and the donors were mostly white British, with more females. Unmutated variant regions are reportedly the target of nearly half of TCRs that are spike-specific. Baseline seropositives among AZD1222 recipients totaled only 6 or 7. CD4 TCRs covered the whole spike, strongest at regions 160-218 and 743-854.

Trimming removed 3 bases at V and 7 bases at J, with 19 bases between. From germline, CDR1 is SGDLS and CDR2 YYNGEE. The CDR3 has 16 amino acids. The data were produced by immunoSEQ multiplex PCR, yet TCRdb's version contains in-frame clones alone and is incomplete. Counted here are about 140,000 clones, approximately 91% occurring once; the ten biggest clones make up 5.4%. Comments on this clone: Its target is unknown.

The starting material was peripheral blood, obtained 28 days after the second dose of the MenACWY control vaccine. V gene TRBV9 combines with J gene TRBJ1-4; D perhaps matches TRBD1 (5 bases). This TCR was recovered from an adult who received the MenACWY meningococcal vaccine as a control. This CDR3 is CASSAGGRGRSEKLFF. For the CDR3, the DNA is TGTGCCAGCAGCGCGGGAGGGAGGGGCAGAAGTGAAAAACTGTTTTTT.